This T cell receptor (beta chain) was sequenced in a study of blood T cell repertoires in COVID-19. Study-wide background: Samples taken during acute and convalescent COVID-19 were collected in the United States, Italy and Spain.

Methods used by the authors: Counts of nucleated cells, estimated from reference gene primer amplification, were obtained. Here immunoSEQ multiplex PCR was the method, and the copy in TCRdb shows in-frame clones only, minus some. From that table come the V and J calls and clone size; the DNA was used to work out D and trimming. Found here are more than 110,000 clones, 77% of them singletons; the top ten hold 9%. The CDR3 extends over 14 amino acids. Material: peripheral blood. The rearrangement links TRBV21-1 to TRBJ2-4; the D call in the table, TRBD2, was not verified against the DNA. TRBV21-1 is given as a pseudogene. The receptor comes from a woman aged 45-65 years with active or convalescent COVID-19. CDR3 protein: CASSNGLAKNIQYF. The DNA of the CDR3 is TGTGCCAGCAGCAACGGACTAGCCAAAAACATTCAGTACTTC.